This T cell receptor (beta chain) was obtained from a study of cytomegalovirus exposure and HLA in healthy donors. Whole-study results and caveats: Likely technical artifact: a cluster of highly shared sequence variants.

Details on this clone: The antigen is unknown.

The germline gives CDR1 SNHLY, CDR2 FYNNEI. V was pared by 1 base and J by 6 bases, with 6 bases of the junction left unmatched. This CDR3 region has 15 residues. Although they were nominally healthy when sampled, donors likely had unrecorded immune exposures. Primers for the PCR totalled 60 Vbeta and 13 Jbeta. The data were produced by immunoSEQ multiplex PCR, yet TCRdb's version contains in-frame clones alone and is incomplete. In the table there are more than 90,000 clones, 60% to 75% of which are singletons. The TCR sequence derives from a middle-aged woman in good health and CMV-seronegative. The genes are TRBV2 and TRBJ2-4, with 7 bases matching TRBD1. Material: PBMCs. CDR3 coding DNA: TGTGCCAGCAGTGAAGTAAAGGGGGCTTCAAACATTCAGTACTTC. Translation gives CASSEVKGASNIQYF.